A single sample gave rise to the 2 T cell receptor beta chains below, sequenced in a study of T cell repertoires in cytomegalovirus infection. TCRdb analysed the reads with MiXCR anew, one entry per CDR3 protein. The sample contains a few hundred thousand distinct CDR3 sequences, more than 9% of which appear only once. Sequencing was carried out using PBMCs. The receptors come from a human donor in good health (CMV status not recorded). Some clones in this sample may be carry-over from other donors' samples.

The V and J genes are TRBV20-1 and TRBJ1-5; D may be TRBD1 (5 bases). This CDR3 is 14 amino acids long. The V gene lost 0 bases and the J gene lost 7 bases, with 13 bases spanning the gap. Germline V CDR1 and CDR2: DFQATT, SNEGSKA (reference sequence). CDR3 in amino acids: CSARDGGVGQPQHF. The CDR3 DNA is TGCAGTGCTAGAGATGGAGGGGTTGGCCAGCCCCAGCATTTT.

Many counts were recorded for this clonotype. This chain links TRBV7-9 with TRBJ2-7; tentative D call: TRBD1 (5 bases). There are 14 residues in the CDR3. Germline V gene data show CDR1 as SEHNR and CDR2 as FQNEAQ (reference sequence). Trimming left V 8 bases short and J 1 base short, with 15 bases between. As DNA, the CDR3 is TGTGCCAGCTGTCCCTCACAGGTTTCCTACGAGCAGTACTTC. Translating gives CASCPSQVSYEQYF.